This TCR beta chain was sequenced in a study of shared clonotypes between healthy human individuals. V shed 4 bases, J shed 4 bases, and the junction held 2 bases outside the gene matches. The germline CDR1 and CDR2 sequences are MNHNY and SVGAGI (reference sequence). The CDR3 covers 14 residues. Profiling relied on immunoSEQ multiplex PCR, and the TCRdb table lists in-frame clones only, not all of them. Found here are 2 million to 2.5 million clones, 93% of them singletons; the top ten hold 0.36%. The source is a man aged 18 to 30 in good health. Some clones in this sample may be carry-over from other donors' samples. Material: naive CD4+ T cells from PBMCs. The subset denotes: CD45RA+ positively selected. The rearrangement links TRBV6-6 to TRBJ2-2; 8 nucleotides line up with TRBD1. CDR3 DNA sequence: TGTGCCAGCAGTTCGACAGGGGTCACCGGGGAGCTGTTTTTT. Translated: CASSSTGVTGELFF.